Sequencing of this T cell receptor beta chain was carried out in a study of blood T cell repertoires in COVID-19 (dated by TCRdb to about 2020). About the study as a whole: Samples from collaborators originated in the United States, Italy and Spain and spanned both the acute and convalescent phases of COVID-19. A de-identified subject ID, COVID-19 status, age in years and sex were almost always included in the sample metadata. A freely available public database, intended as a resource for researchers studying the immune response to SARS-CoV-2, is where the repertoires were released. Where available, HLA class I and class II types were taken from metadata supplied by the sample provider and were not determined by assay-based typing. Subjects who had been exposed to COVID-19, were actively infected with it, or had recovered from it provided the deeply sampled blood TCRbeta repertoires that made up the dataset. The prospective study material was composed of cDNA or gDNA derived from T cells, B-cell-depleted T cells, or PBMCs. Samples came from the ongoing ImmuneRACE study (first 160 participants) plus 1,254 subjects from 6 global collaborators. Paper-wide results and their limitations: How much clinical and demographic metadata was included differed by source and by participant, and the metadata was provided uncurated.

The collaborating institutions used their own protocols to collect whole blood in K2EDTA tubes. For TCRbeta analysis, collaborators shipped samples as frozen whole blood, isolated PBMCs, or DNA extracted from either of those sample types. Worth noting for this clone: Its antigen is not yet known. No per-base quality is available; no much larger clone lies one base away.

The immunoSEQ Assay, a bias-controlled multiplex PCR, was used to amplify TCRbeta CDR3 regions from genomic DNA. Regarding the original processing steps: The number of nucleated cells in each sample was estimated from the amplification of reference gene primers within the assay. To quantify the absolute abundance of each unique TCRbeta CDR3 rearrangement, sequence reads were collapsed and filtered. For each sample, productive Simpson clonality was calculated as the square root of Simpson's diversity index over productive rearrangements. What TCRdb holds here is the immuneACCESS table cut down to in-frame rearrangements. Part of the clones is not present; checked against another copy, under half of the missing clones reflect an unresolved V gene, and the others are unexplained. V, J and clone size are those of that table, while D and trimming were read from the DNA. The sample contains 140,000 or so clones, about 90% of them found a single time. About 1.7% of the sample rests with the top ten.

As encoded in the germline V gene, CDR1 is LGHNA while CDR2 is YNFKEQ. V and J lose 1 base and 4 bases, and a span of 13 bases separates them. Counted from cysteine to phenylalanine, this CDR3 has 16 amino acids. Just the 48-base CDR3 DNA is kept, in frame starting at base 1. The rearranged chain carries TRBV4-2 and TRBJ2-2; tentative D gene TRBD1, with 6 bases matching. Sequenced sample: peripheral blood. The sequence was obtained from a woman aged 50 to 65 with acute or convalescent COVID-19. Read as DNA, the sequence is TGTGCCAGCAGCCAAGTTAGCTTCAGGGGCACCGGGGAGCTGTTTTTT. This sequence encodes CASSQVSFRGTGELFF.